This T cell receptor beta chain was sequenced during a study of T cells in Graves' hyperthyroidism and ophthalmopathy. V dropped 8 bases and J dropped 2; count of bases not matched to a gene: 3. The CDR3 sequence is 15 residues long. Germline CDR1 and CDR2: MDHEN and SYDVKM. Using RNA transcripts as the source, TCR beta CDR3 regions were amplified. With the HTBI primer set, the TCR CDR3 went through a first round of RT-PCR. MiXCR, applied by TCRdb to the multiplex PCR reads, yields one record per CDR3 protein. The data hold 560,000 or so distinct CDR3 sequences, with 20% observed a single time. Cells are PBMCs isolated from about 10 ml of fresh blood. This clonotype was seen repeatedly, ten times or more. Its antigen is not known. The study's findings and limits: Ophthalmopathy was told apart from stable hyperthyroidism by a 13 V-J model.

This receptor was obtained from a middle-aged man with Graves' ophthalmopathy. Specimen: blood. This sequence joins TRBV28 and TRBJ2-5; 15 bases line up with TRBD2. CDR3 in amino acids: CASRTSGRAQETQYF. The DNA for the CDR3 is TGTGCCAGCCGGACTAGCGGGAGGGCGCAAGAGACCCAGTACTTC.